This entry lists 12 T cell receptor beta chains sequenced from one sample in a study of tumor-infiltrating lymphocytes in oesophageal squamous cell carcinoma. TCRdb reprocessed the PCR reads with MiXCR, giving one entry per CDR3 protein. In the table there are approximately 10,000 distinct CDR3 sequences, around half of which are singletons. Material: esophageal tumor tissue. Receptor source: a male donor with esophageal squamous cell carcinoma.

The genes are TRBV7-9 and TRBJ2-1; tentatively, D is TRBD2 (5 bases). There are 14 residues in the CDR3. Germline V gives CDR1 SEHNR, CDR2 FQNEAQ (reference sequence). Trimming removed 7 bases at V and 0 bases at J, with 10 bases between. The CDR3 nucleotides are TGTGCCAGCACCGTGGGGAGCTCCTACAATGAGCAGTTCTTC. Translating it yields CASTVGSSYNEQFF.

This clonotype has ten or more counts. This rearrangement joins TRBV9 to TRBJ2-3; 9 nucleotides line up with TRBD2. This CDR3 spans 15 amino acids. V gave up 1 base and J gave up 3 bases; unmatched junction bases: 3. The germline V gene encodes CDR1 SGDLS and CDR2 YYNGEE. The CDR3 region is CASSVTSGFTDTQYF. The CDR3 nucleotides are TGTGCCAGCAGCGTAACTAGCGGGTTTACAGATACGCAGTATTTT.

This clonotype was recorded a few times. V and J are TRBV18 and TRBJ2-7, with 11 bases aligning to TRBD2. V lost 1 base, J lost 7 bases, and 6 bases stayed unmatched. Germline loops: CDR1 KGHSH, CDR2 LQKENI. This CDR3 is 15 amino acids long. Here the CDR3 DNA reads TGTGCCAGCTCACCACTGACTAGCGGGATCCATGAGCAGTACTTC. Its translation is CASSPLTSGIHEQYF.

This chain uses TRBV6-1 with TRBJ2-5; 7 positions agree with TRBD2. Germline assignment: CDR1 MNHNS and CDR2 SASEGT. The CDR3 consists of 15 residues. With 2 bases clipped from V and 11 bases from J, the junction kept 14 bases outside the gene matches. The CDR3 is CASSESGGLVREQYF. The CDR3 DNA reads TGTGCCAGCAGTGAATCAGGTGGACTAGTTCGTGAGCAGTACTTC.

This clonotype has a handful of counts. The V gene is TRBV7-8, the J gene TRBJ2-3; 7 bases agree with TRBD1. The DNA end is a closer match to TRBJ2-7, so the J assignment may be wrong. Germline CDR1 SGHVS, CDR2 FQNEAQ. CDR3 length: 13 amino acids. In DNA form, the CDR3 reads TGTGCCAGCAGCTTGGACAGGCAGGCTGAGCAGTACTTC. Translating gives CASSLDRQAEQYF.

This chain uses TRBV7-9 with TRBJ1-1; no clear D gene. The CDR3 totals 13 residues. Germline values: CDR1 SEHNR, CDR2 FQNEAQ (reference sequence). V was cut by 0 bases and J by 4 bases, with 6 bases left in between. DNA for the CDR3: TGTGCCAGCAGCTTAGCCGAGCCCACTGAAGCTTTCTTT. Its protein product is CASSLAEPTEAFF.

The V and J genes are TRBV7-9 and TRBJ2-5, with D perhaps matching TRBD1 or TRBD2 (6 bases each). The J call is uncertain, as TRBJ2-1 better fits the DNA end. The length of the CDR3 is 14 residues. Germline-derived CDR1 and CDR2 are SEHNR and FQNEAQ (reference sequence). The CDR3 sequence: CASTMGGVYNEQFF. The CDR3 DNA reads as TGTGCCAGCACTATGGGGGGCGTTTACAATGAGCAGTTCTTC.

At least ten counts were recorded for this clonotype. V usage is TRBV24-1 and J usage is TRBJ2-1, with D possibly being TRBD1 or TRBD2 (6 bases each). The CDR3 runs to 15 residues. Germline loops: CDR1 KGHDR, CDR2 SFDVKD. The germline V and J ends were trimmed by 2 bases and 13 bases, with 20 bases remaining between them. The CDR3: CATSDSLQGGETQFF. The CDR3 region has the DNA TGTGCCACCAGTGATTCCCTACAGGGAGGAGAGACCCAGTTCTTC.

This clonotype was counted many times. A much larger clone lies a single base off, so this may be a read error. V and J are TRBV12-3 or TRBV12-4 and TRBJ2-7; D ambiguous. This CDR3 region has 15 residues. V lost 6 bases, J lost 7 bases, and 22 bases lay in between. CDR3 in DNA: TGTGCCAGCAGCCACCACCCCACGATAAACAATGAGCAGTACTTC. Protein: CASSHHPTINNEQYF.

This clonotype was counted a few times. The chain has TRBV7-6 and TRBJ2-5; D call uncertain. The J call is in doubt because the DNA end fits TRBJ2-7 better. The germline gives CDR1 SGHVS, CDR2 FNYEAQ. CDR3 length: 12 amino acids. The CDR3: CASSLEDYEQYF. Written as DNA, the CDR3 is TGTGCCAGCAGCCTCGAAGACTACGAGCAGTACTTC.

This clonotype was counted many times. This could be a read error, since a much larger clone is one nucleotide away. V and J are TRBV10-3 and TRBJ2-7; D not certain. The germline V gene has CDR1 ENHRY and CDR2 SYGVKD. V dropped 5 bases and J dropped 7 bases, with 9 bases sitting between them. There are 11 residues in the CDR3. The CDR3 DNA follows: TGTGCCATCAGTATGAATGGTGAGCAGTACTTC. Encoded protein: CAISMNGEQYF.

This clonotype showed up many times. This chain connects TRBV5-1 to TRBJ2-3, with 7 nucleotides matching TRBD2. Germline V gives CDR1 SGHRS, CDR2 YFSETQ. J was trimmed by 8 bases and V by 0 bases; bases with no gene match: 15. The CDR3 covers 17 residues. The CDR3 nucleotides read TGCGCCAGCAGCTTGGGCGGGTATAGCGGGCCAGGCGGTACGCAGTATTTT. This codes for CASSLGGYSGPGGTQYF.